This T cell receptor beta chain derives from a study of cytomegalovirus exposure and HLA in healthy donors. The PCR employed 60 Vbeta primers together with 13 Jbeta primers. Measured with immunoSEQ multiplex PCR; TCRdb has only the in-frame clones, and not every one. The sample yields about 140,000 clones, about 66% seen once. This clone has a handful of counts. Germline lookup yields CDR1 KGHSH and CDR2 LQKENI. V shed 6 bases, J shed 7 bases, and the junction held 9 bases outside the gene matches. The CDR3 loop spans 15 amino acids. Sequenced material: PBMCs. This chain joins TRBV18 and TRBJ2-1; TRBD2 agrees at 10 bases. The sequence was collected from a male donor in good health and CMV-seronegative. CDR3 in amino acids: CASSPAGGRGNEQFF. CDR3 bases: TGTGCCAGCTCCCCAGCGGGGGGGCGTGGGAATGAGCAGTTCTTC.